This entry describes one T cell receptor (beta chain). As yet, its antigen is unknown. These data are taken from a study of shared clonotypes between healthy human individuals. Study-wide points: Larger estimated richness was generally recorded for naive subsets relative to memory subsets. Read depth was anticipated to influence clonotype sharing among donors.

V trimming: 7 bases; J trimming: 1 base; junction bases outside the gene matches: 6. The CDR3 length is 15 residues. Germline V gives CDR1 LNHDA, CDR2 SQIVND (reference sequence). Assay used: immunoSEQ multiplex PCR; TCRdb lists only in-frame clones, some missing. Of approximately 2.1 million clones detected, approximately 95% appear once; the ten largest clones hold under 0.45%. The donor cohort consisted entirely of Caucasian adults residing in Nashville, Tennessee. This receptor was taken from a man aged 18 to 30 in good health. Some clones in this sample may be carry-over from other donors' samples. The chain employs TRBV19 and TRBJ1-5; 8 bases fit TRBD1. Sequenced input: naive CD4+ T cells from PBMCs. As for subset: CD45RA+ positively selected. The CDR3 is CASTPQGESNQPQHF. CDR3 DNA: TGTGCCAGTACCCCACAGGGGGAGAGCAATCAGCCCCAGCATTTT.